This T cell receptor (beta chain) was sequenced in a study of CDR3 diversity in severe acne. The CDR3 length is 14 residues. Trimming removed 0 bases at V and 1 base at J, with 5 bases between. Germline V gives CDR1 SGHRS, CDR2 YFSETQ. With regard to this clonotype: A much larger clone lies one base from this, so it may be a read error.

A single record per CDR3 protein comes from TCRdb applying MiXCR to the PCR reads. The sample includes some 85,000 distinct CDR3 sequences, under 55% of them seen just once. V and J are TRBV5-1 and TRBJ1-3; D is uncertain. The sequenced material came from blood. The receptor was isolated from a male donor with severe acne vulgaris. The CDR3 DNA is TGCGCCAGCAGCTTGGACGGATCTGGAAACACCATATATTTT. This translates into CASSLDGSGNTIYF. The full variable domain, in which reference TRBV5-1 and TRBJ1-3 provide the parts outside the CDR3, is KAGVTQTPRYLIKTRGQQVTLSCSPISGHRSVSWYQQTPGQGLQFLFEYFSETQRNKGNFPGRFSGRQFSNSRSEMNVSTLELGDSALYLCASSLDGSGNTIYFGEGSWLTVV.